The 15 T cell receptor beta chains given below trace back to one sample, sequenced in a study of shared clonotypes between healthy human individuals (dated by TCRdb to 2018 to 2020). CD8 naive samples consisted of CD45RO-negative cells that were positively selected for CCR7, yielding a CD45RA+CCR7+ population without TemRA cells. The library was built by means of the immunoSEQ multiplex PCR assay. The table comes from immuneACCESS by way of TCRdb, which keeps in-frame sequences with V and J called. Part of the clones is missing from these tables; in studies checked, under half for an unresolved V gene and the rest for unknown reasons. Recorded for this sample are around 2,000,000 clones; about 95% of them occurred a single time. In total, the top ten clones hold roughly 1.2% of the sample. Sequenced sample: naive CD8+ T cells sorted from blood. The cell subset or site label, as the study defines it: CD45RA+CCR7+. These receptors originate from a man between 18 and 29 years old in good health.

The gene calls are TRBV4-1 and TRBJ1-1; D not certain. Between the trimmed V and J ends, which lost 2 bases and 1 base, there was a span of 11 bases. The CDR3 is 15 residues long. Germline CDR1 and CDR2: MGHRA and YSYEKL. CDR3 region: CASSQQKGGNTEAFF. DNA of the CDR3: TGCGCCAGCAGCCAACAAAAGGGAGGGAACACTGAAGCTTTCTTT.

This clone was recorded once. The chain joins TRBV4-3 to TRBJ2-1; TRBD2 aligns across 12 bases. The CDR3 is 16 residues long. Germline V lookup: CDR1 LGHNA, CDR2 YSLEER. Trimming took 4 bases from V and 2 from J; bases not matched to a gene: 3. The CDR3 DNA sequence: TGCGCCAGCAGCCCCGGGACTAGCGGGCCCTACAATGAGCAGTTCTTC. Its translation is CASSPGTSGPYNEQFF.

The chain links TRBV7-6 to TRBJ2-5; TRBD2 matches at 11 bases. Per germline, CDR1 SGHVS and CDR2 FNYEAQ. Germline trimming cut 4 bases from V and 3 bases from J; bases unmatched to any gene: 4. The CDR3 extends over 15 amino acids. This chain's CDR3 is CASSSALAGEETQYF. The CDR3 DNA reads as TGTGCCAGCAGCTCAGCACTAGCGGGAGAAGAGACCCAGTACTTC.

This clone was seen a handful of times. Additional DNA sequences in this sample encode the identical CDR3. This sequence joins TRBV30 and TRBJ1-1, with 8 nucleotides matching TRBD1. J was trimmed by 4 bases and V by 5 bases; bases with no gene match: 3. The CDR3 length is 12 residues. The germline gives CDR1 GTSNPN, CDR2 SVGIG (reference sequence). The CDR3 protein is CAWSTGATEAFF. The CDR3 nucleotides are TGTGCCTGGTCGACAGGGGCCACTGAAGCTTTCTTT. Combining the CDR3 with reference TRBV30 and TRBJ1-1 gives the whole variable domain SQTIHQWPATLVQPVGSPLSLECTVEGTSNPNLYWYRQAAGRGLQLLFYSVGIGQISSEVPQNLSASRPQDRQFILSSKKLLLSDSGFYLCAWSTGATEAFFGQGTRLTVV.

The genes are TRBV4-1 and TRBJ2-3; 7 bases match TRBD2. The V gene end was trimmed by 0 bases and the J gene end by 2 bases; junction bases not matched to a gene: 8. The CDR3 is 17 amino acids. Germline V CDR1 and CDR2: MGHRA, YSYEKL. The CDR3 DNA is TGCGCCAGCAGCCAAGATGACCCTAGCGGAGTCACAGATACGCAGTATTTT. As protein: CASSQDDPSGVTDTQYF.

A word on this clone: Other DNA sequences in this sample translate to the same CDR3. V and J are TRBV4-1 and TRBJ1-5; possibly TRBD1 for D (5 bases). The CDR3 contains 15 residues. Germline CDR1 is MGHRA and CDR2 is YSYEKL. V was trimmed by 2 bases and J by 1 base, leaving 9 bases between them. The CDR3 protein is CASSQTQGSNQPQHF. CDR3 DNA sequence: TGCGCCAGCAGCCAAACCCAGGGCAGCAATCAGCCCCAGCATTTT.

The chain uses TRBV7-9 and TRBJ1-2; TRBD1 matches 7 bases. Germline lookup yields CDR1 SEHNR and CDR2 FQNEAQ (reference sequence). The V and J ends lost 5 bases and 1 base, in that order; junction bases with no gene match: 4. This CDR3 is built from 14 residues. This chain's CDR3 is CASSPGGVNYGYTF. In DNA form, the CDR3 reads TGTGCCAGCAGCCCAGGGGGGGTTAACTATGGCTACACCTTC. The entire variable domain, with the rest obtained from reference TRBV7-9 and TRBJ1-2, is as follows: DTGVSQNPRHKITKRGQNVTFRCDPISEHNRLYWYRQTLGQGPEFLTYFQNEAQLEKSRLLSDRFSAERPKGSFSTLEIQRTEQGDSAMYLCASSPGGVNYGYTFGSGTRLTVV.

This chain joins TRBV2 and TRBJ1-5, with D uncertain. Trimming took off 3 bases at V and 5 bases at J, with 8 bases between the two ends. The CDR3 runs to 13 residues. The germline V gene encodes CDR1 SNHLY and CDR2 FYNNEI. CDR3 bases: TGTGCCAGCAGTGACCGAGTATATCAGCCCCAGCATTTT. It translates to CASSDRVYQPQHF.

The V gene is TRBV28, the J gene TRBJ1-1; a weak D match, TRBD1 (6 bases). CDR3 size: 14 residues. V was shortened by 3 bases and J by 4 bases, with 12 bases between the two germline ends. CDR1 MDHEN and CDR2 SYDVKM come from the germline V gene. CDR3 sequence: CASSFAGGVTEAFF. In DNA, the CDR3 is TGTGCCAGCAGTTTTGCGGGGGGCGTCACTGAAGCTTTCTTT.

This clone has only one observation. The chain employs TRBV27 and TRBJ2-3, with 8 bases matching TRBD2. This CDR3 is built from 16 residues. The V gene's germline CDR1 is MNHEY and CDR2 SMNVEV (reference sequence). Losses at the gene ends were 1 base for V and 4 bases for J; bases not matched to a gene: 7. The CDR3 DNA reads as TGTGCCAGCAGTTTATTCTCGGGAGGGAACCCAGATACGCAGTATTTT. This sequence encodes CASSLFSGGNPDTQYF.

The chain uses TRBV4-1 and TRBJ1-1; a weak D match, TRBD1 (5 bases). This CDR3 has 14 amino acids. Trimming pared 5 bases from V and 3 bases from J, leaving 13 bases between. Germline values: CDR1 MGHRA, CDR2 YSYEKL. DNA for the CDR3: TGCGCCAGCAGCAATCAGGCCAGGGACACTGAAGCTTTCTTT. Translating gives CASSNQARDTEAFF.

The V and J genes are TRBV2 and TRBJ2-7; D perhaps matches TRBD2 (6 bases). CDR1 SNHLY and CDR2 FYNNEI come from the germline V gene. The V end lost 4 bases, the J end lost 0 bases, and 10 bases lay between the germline ends. This CDR3 is built from 14 residues. CDR3 protein: CASSADYPSYEQYF. CDR3 nucleotide sequence: TGTGCCAGCAGTGCGGACTACCCCTCCTACGAGCAGTACTTC.

This chain joins TRBV15 and TRBJ1-1; D possibly corresponds to TRBD1 (5 bases). Trimming removed 0 bases at V and 8 bases at J, with 16 bases between. Per germline, CDR1 LNHNV and CDR2 YYDKDF (reference sequence). The CDR3 is made up of 15 amino acids. The CDR3 region has the DNA TGTGCCACCAGCAGAGATGGGGCCTCAGATGGGGAAGCTTTCTTT. Amino acid sequence: CATSRDGASDGEAFF.

This sequence joins TRBV5-6 and TRBJ1-2; D perhaps matches TRBD1 (5 bases). The CDR3 runs to 14 residues. The germline V and J ends were trimmed by 4 bases and 8 bases, with 18 bases remaining between them. The germline V gene encodes CDR1 SGHDT and CDR2 YYEEEE. CDR3 sequence reads: CASSLLDSWSGYTF. CDR3 nucleotide sequence: TGTGCCAGCAGCCTACTCGACAGTTGGTCCGGCTACACCTTC.

A word on this clone: Other DNA variants within this sample encode the same CDR3. This chain joins TRBV7-3 and TRBJ2-2; D call uncertain. Germline CDR1 reads SGHTA; CDR2 reads FQGTGA. This CDR3 is 11 amino acids long. V lost 5 bases to trimming and J lost 2 bases, with 0 bases between them. In DNA form, the CDR3 reads TGTGCCAGCAGCAACACCGGGGAGCTGTTTTTT. This translates into CASSNTGELFF.